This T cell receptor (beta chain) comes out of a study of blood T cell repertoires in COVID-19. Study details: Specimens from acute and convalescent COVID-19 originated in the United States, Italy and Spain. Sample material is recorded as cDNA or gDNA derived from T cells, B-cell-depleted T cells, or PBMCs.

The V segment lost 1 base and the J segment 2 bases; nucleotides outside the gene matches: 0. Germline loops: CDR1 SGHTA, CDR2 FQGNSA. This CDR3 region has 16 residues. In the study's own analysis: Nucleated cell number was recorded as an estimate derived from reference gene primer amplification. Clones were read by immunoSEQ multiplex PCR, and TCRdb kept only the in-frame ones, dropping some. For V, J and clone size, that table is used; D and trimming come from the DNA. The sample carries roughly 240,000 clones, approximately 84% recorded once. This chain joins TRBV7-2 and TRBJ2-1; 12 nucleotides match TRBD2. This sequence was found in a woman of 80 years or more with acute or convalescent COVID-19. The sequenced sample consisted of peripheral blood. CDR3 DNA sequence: TGTGCCAGCAGCTTAGGACTAGCGGGGGCCTACAATGAGCAGTTCTTC. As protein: CASSLGLAGAYNEQFF.